Sequencing of this T cell receptor (beta chain) was carried out in a study of blood T cell repertoires in COVID-19. The V gene's germline CDR1 is MNHNS and CDR2 SASEGT. This CDR3 spans 11 amino acids. Losses at the gene ends were 3 bases for V and 9 bases for J; bases not matched to a gene: 0. Profiled with immunoSEQ multiplex PCR; TCRdb holds only in-frame clones, not every one. The repertoire holds over 200,000 clones, with around 90% as singletons. The source of this sequence is a human donor in a cohort exposed to, infected with or recovered from COVID-19 (not recorded which). The donor label of this sample is uncertain. The rearrangement links TRBV6-1 to TRBJ2-3, with 7 positions matching TRBD2. Material for sequencing was PBMCs or T cells enriched from blood (not recorded which). The CDR3 DNA sequence: TGTGCCAGCAGTGAGGGGGGGACGCAGTATTTT. Translating gives CASSEGGTQYF.